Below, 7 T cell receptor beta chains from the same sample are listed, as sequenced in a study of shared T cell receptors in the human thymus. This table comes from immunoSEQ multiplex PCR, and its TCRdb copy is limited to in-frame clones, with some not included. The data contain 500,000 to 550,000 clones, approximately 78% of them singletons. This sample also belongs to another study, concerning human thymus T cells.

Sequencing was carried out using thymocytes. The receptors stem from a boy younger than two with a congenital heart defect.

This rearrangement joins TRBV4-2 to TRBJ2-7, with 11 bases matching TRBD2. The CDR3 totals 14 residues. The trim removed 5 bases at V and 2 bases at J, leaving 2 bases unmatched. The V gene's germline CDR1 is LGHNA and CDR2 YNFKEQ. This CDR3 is CASSKGLAAYEQYF. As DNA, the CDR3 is TGTGCCAGCAGCAAGGGACTAGCGGCCTACGAGCAGTACTTC.

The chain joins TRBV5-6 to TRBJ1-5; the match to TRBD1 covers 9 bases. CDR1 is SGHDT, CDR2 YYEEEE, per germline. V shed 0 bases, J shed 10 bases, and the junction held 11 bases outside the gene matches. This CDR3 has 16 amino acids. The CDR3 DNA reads TGTGCCAGCAGCTTGGTAAGGACAGGGGTTGAGGGACCCCAGCATTTT. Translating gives CASSLVRTGVEGPQHF.

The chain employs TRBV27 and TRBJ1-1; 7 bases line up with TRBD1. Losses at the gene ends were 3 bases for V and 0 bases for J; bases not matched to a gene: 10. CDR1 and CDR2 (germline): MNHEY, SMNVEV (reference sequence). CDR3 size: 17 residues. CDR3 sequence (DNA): TGTGCCAGCAGTTTCCTCGACAGGGACCCATTGAACACTGAAGCTTTCTTT. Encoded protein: CASSFLDRDPLNTEAFF.

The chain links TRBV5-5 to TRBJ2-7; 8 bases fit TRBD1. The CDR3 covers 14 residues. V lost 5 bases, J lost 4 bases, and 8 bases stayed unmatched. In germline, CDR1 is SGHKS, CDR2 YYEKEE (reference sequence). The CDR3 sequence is CASRPDRARYEQYF. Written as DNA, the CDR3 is TGTGCCAGCAGGCCGGACAGGGCAAGGTACGAGCAGTACTTC.

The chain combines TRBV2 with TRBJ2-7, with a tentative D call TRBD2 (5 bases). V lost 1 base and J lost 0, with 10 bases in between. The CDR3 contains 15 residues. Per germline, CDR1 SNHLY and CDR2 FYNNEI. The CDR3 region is CASSEGGRSSYEQYF. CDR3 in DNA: TGTGCCAGCAGTGAAGGCGGGCGGAGCTCCTACGAGCAGTACTTC.

The CDR3 nucleotides read TGTGCCAGCAGCTCGCCCGGGACAGGTAGTAGCTACGAGCAGTACTTC. It codes for CASSSPGTGSSYEQYF. This chain connects TRBV7-2 to TRBJ2-7; 8 bases fit TRBD1. Trimming took 4 bases from V and 3 from J; bases not matched to a gene: 11. The CDR3 loop spans 16 amino acids. Germline V gene lookup returns CDR1 SGHTA and CDR2 FQGNSA.

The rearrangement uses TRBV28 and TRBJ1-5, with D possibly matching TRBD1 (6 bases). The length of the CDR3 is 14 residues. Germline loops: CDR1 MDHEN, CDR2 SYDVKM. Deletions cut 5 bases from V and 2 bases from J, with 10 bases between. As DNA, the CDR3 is TGTGCCAGCAGTAACAGGGATGGCAATCAGCCCCAGCATTTT. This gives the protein CASSNRDGNQPQHF.